These T cell receptor beta chains were read from a single sample in a study of T cell responses to AZD1222 COVID-19 vaccine. The data were produced by immunoSEQ multiplex PCR, yet TCRdb's version contains in-frame clones alone and is incomplete. Found here are fewer than 150,000 clones, around 87% of them singletons; the top ten hold 1.5%. The sequencing used peripheral blood, collected on day 0 of AZD1222 vaccination. All receptors derive from an adult in good health. Both conserved end residues are part of each CDR3. The D gene is left open where the match is weak. The size field is filled for only some rows; it gives once, few, many or a size class.

>TRBV4-1|TRBJ1-1|15|.|.
TGCGCCAGCAGCCAATATGTAGGAGGGGGCACTGAAGCTTTCTTT
CASSQYVGGGTEAFF
>TRBV2|TRBJ1-1|14|TRBD1|.
TGTGCCAGCCGGACCCGGACAGGGGGCACTGAAGCTTTCTTT
CASRTRTGGTEAFF
>TRBV3-1/TRBV3-2|TRBJ2-7|17|.|.
TGTGCCAGCAGCCAAGCTGCCTCCTGGACTGCCTCATACGAGCAGTACTTC
CASSQAASWTASYEQYF
>TRBV7-9|TRBJ1-2|13|.|once
TGTGCCAGCAGCACGGGACTGAGCTATGGCTACACCTTC
CASSTGLSYGYTF
>TRBV3-1/TRBV3-2|TRBJ1-3|17|.|.
TGTGCCAGCAGCCGGTGGTCGGGAGGGGACTCTGGAAACACCATATATTTT
CASSRWSGGDSGNTIYF
>TRBV2|TRBJ1-1|15|.|.
TGTGCCAGCAACGGTCGTCCAGGGGCTTACACTGAAGCTTTCTTT
CASNGRPGAYTEAFF
>TRBV3-1/TRBV3-2|TRBJ1-1|12|.|.
TGTGCCAGCAACCTTCATGGGGGGTACGCTTTCTTT
CASNLHGGYAFF
>TRBV11-3|TRBJ2-7|13|.|.
TGTGCCAGCAGCTCAAGGGGTGAGGGCGAGCAGTACTTC
CASSSRGEGEQYF
>TRBV7-8|TRBJ2-6|17|.|.
TGTGCCAGCAGCTTTAGGTTGTGGGCCTCTGGGGCCAACGTCCTGACTTTC
CASSFRLWASGANVLTF
>TRBV28|TRBJ1-5|17|.|.
TGTGCCAGCAGTACACCCCAGGGCACGGCTAGCTATCAGCCCCAGCATTTT
CASSTPQGTASYQPQHF
>TRBV11-3|TRBJ2-7|13|.|once
TGTGCCAGCAGCTTAAACAGGGTGGGCGAGCAGTACTTC
CASSLNRVGEQYF
>TRBV4-3|TRBJ2-7|13|.|.
TGCGCCAGCAGCCAAGGGATCTCCTACGAGCAGTACTTC
CASSQGISYEQYF
>TRBV30|TRBJ1-1|14|.|.
TGTGCCTGGCGGAAGGGGGTTGCCGAAACTGAAGCTTTCTTT
CAWRKGVAETEAFF
>TRBV6-5|TRBJ1-2|14|.|.
TGTGCCAGCAGTTCCCCCAACATAAAGGGTGGCTACACCTTC
CASSSPNIKGGYTF
>TRBV29-1|TRBJ1-2|13|.|.
TGCAGCGTTGTTGTAGGTCCAGCCTATGGCTACACCTTC
CSVVVGPAYGYTF
>TRBV4-3|TRBJ2-6|19|.|.
TGCGCCAGCAGCCAAGATATCGTAAAAGGGGCGGCTGGGGCCAACGTCCTGACTTTC
CASSQDIVKGAAGANVLTF
>TRBV5-1|TRBJ2-3|18|TRBD2|.
TGCGCCAGCAGCGCATCGTATAGCGGGGGTGTTGTCACAGATACGCAGTATTTT
CASSASYSGGVVTDTQYF
>TRBV14|TRBJ1-2|16|.|few
TGTGCCAGCAGCCAAGGAGCGGGGGGGCGCGGCTATGGCTACACCTTC
CASSQGAGGRGYGYTF
>TRBV27|TRBJ2-5|14|.|.
TGTGCCAGCAGTCCCGATAGGGGGGGAGAGACCCAGTACTTC
CASSPDRGGETQYF